This entry describes one T cell receptor beta chain. TCRdb's copy holds only in-frame clones and misses some; the assay was immunoSEQ multiplex PCR. The sample includes around 190,000 clones, roughly nine tenths of them seen just once. The sample comes from a study of blood T cell repertoires in COVID-19. Study-level information: Sources were T cells, B-cell-depleted T cells, or PBMCs; the material itself was cDNA or gDNA.

The clonotype was recovered from a woman aged 40-49 years in a cohort exposed to, infected with or recovered from COVID-19 (not recorded which). Sequencing used PBMCs or T cells enriched from blood (not recorded which).

CDR3 residues: CATSDRTGTSGSSTDTQYF. The CDR3 nucleotides are TGTGCCACCAGTGACCGGACCGGGACTAGCGGGAGCTCCACAGATACGCAGTATTTT. The chain carries TRBV24-1 and TRBJ2-3; 14 nucleotides line up with TRBD2. The junction had 10 bases not matched to a gene; V was cut back by 4 bases and J by 2 bases. This CDR3 has 19 residues. Germline-derived CDR1 and CDR2 are KGHDR and SFDVKD.